These T cell receptor beta chains were read from a single sample in a study of CD8 T cells in ankylosing spondylitis. TCRdb ran MiXCR on the 5' RACE reads and lists one entry per CDR3 protein. The sample yields under 950,000 distinct CDR3 sequences, over 15% seen once. The sequenced material came from blood, either unsorted or a sorted T cell fraction (not recorded which). The receptors were gathered from a male donor with ankylosing spondylitis. Both conserved end residues are part of each CDR3. Each record gives: clone size, V gene, J gene, D gene, CDR3 DNA, CDR3 protein. The D gene is left open where the match is weak. Clone size is not always given. Where it is, it says once, few, many or a class for expanded clones.

many,TRBV7-3,TRBJ2-3,-,TGTGCCAGCAGCTTAACCGGTACGGATACGCAGTATTTT,CASSLTGTDTQYF
-,TRBV30,TRBJ1-1,-,TGTGCCTGGCGCAATAAGGGCCCTGAAGCTTTCTTT,CAWRNKGPEAFF
-,TRBV5-4,TRBJ2-1,TRBD2,TGTGCCAGCAGCCCGGGGGGGGCGGGCTACAATGAGCAGTTCTTC,CASSPGGAGYNEQFF
-,TRBV5-1,TRBJ1-6,-,TGCGCCAGCAGCGCCAACGTAGGCTCCTATAATTCACCCCTCCACTTT,CASSANVGSYNSPLHF
many,TRBV9,TRBJ2-2,-,TGTGCCAGCAGCGTAGCAGGGTACAACACCGGGGAGCTGTTTTTT,CASSVAGYNTGELFF
few,TRBV7-2,TRBJ2-7,-,TGTGCCAGCAGCTTAGCGGGAAAGCCCTACGAGCAGTACTTC,CASSLAGKPYEQYF
few,TRBV6-5,TRBJ1-6,-,TGTGCCAGCAGTTCCTCAACCGGTACCCTGGGTTCACCCCTCCACTTT,CASSSSTGTLGSPLHF
-,TRBV9,TRBJ2-1,TRBD2,TGTGCCAGCAGCGCCGGGACTAGCGGGTTCTGGGGGGTTGCCTCCTACAATGAGCAGTTCTTC,CASSAGTSGFWGVASYNEQFF
few,TRBV6-2/TRBV6-3,TRBJ2-5,TRBD2,TGTGCCAGCAGCTCGGGACTAGCTCAAGAGACCCAGTACTTC,CASSSGLAQETQYF
-,TRBV27,TRBJ2-1,TRBD2,TGTGCCAGCAGTTCCGAACCTAGCGGGAGAATGAATGAGCAGTTCTTC,CASSSEPSGRMNEQFF
-,TRBV7-9,TRBJ2-7,-,TGTGCCAGCAGCTCCAACCCCGGACAAGCCTACGAGCAGTACTTC,CASSSNPGQAYEQYF
many,TRBV7-9,TRBJ2-4,TRBD2,TGTGCCAGCAGCGGTGGACTAGCGGGAGGGTCCAAAAACATTCAGTACTTC,CASSGGLAGGSKNIQYF
-,TRBV12-3/TRBV12-4,TRBJ2-7,TRBD1,TGTGCCAGCAGTGGGGAAGACAGGGTTTACGAGCAGTACTTC,CASSGEDRVYEQYF
-,TRBV5-1,TRBJ2-2,-,TGCGCCAGCAGCTTGGACCGGACAGCGAACACCGGGGAGCTGTTTTTT,CASSLDRTANTGELFF
-,TRBV27,TRBJ2-2,TRBD2,TGTGCCAGCTCCGGACTAGCCGGGGAGCTGTTTTTT,CASSGLAGELFF
-,TRBV6-1,TRBJ2-3,-,TGTGCCAGCAGTCCAGACTATTGGGATCACACAGATACGCAGTATTTT,CASSPDYWDHTDTQYF
-,TRBV28,TRBJ2-5,TRBD2,TGTGCCAGCAGGGGAGGGCTAGCCGAGACCCAGTACTTC,CASRGGLAETQYF
few,TRBV5-1,TRBJ1-2,TRBD1,TGCGCCAGCAGCCCCTCGACAGGGCCATATGGCTACACCTTC,CASSPSTGPYGYTF
-,TRBV2,TRBJ1-3,TRBD1,TGTGCCAGCAGTGTCGACAGGGGGCTTAATGGAAACACCATATATTTT,CASSVDRGLNGNTIYF
-,TRBV7-9,TRBJ2-5,TRBD2,TGTGCCAGCCTAATCGGGGGGTTGGAGACCCAGTACTTC,CASLIGGLETQYF
-,TRBV28,TRBJ1-5,TRBD1,TGTGCCAGCGTCGACAGGGGGAAGCCCCAGCATTTT,CASVDRGKPQHF
-,TRBV5-4,TRBJ1-1,-,TGTGCCAGCAGCTGGGGGAGGGATTTCACTGAAGCTTTCTTT,CASSWGRDFTEAFF
few,TRBV7-9,TRBJ2-1,TRBD2,TGTGCCAGCACCCCGACCGGGACTAGCCCTTACAATGAGCAGTTCTTC,CASTPTGTSPYNEQFF
few,TRBV3-1,TRBJ1-2,-,TGTGCCAGCAGCCAAGTGCGTGGCGGCTATGGCTACACCTTC,CASSQVRGGYGYTF
many,TRBV12-3/TRBV12-4,TRBJ1-2,-,TGTGCCAGCAGCCCGGGGGCTAACTATGGCTACACCTTC,CASSPGANYGYTF
-,TRBV20-1,TRBJ2-3,-,TGCAGTGCTTGTGGGAGCGACGGGGATACGCAGTATTTT,CSACGSDGDTQYF
-,TRBV20-1,TRBJ2-2,-,TGCAGTGCGGACGGGCTAGCGAACACCGGGGAGCTGTTTTTT,CSADGLANTGELFF
few,TRBV4-1,TRBJ2-1,TRBD2,TGCGCCAGCAGCCAAGAAGGACTAGCGGGAGGTAATGAGCAGTTCTTC,CASSQEGLAGGNEQFF
-,TRBV15,TRBJ2-7,-,TGTGCCACCAGCAGCGGACACGGAAGTTCCTACGAGCAGTACTTC,CATSSGHGSSYEQYF
few,TRBV12-3/TRBV12-4,TRBJ2-1,TRBD2,TGTGCCAGCAGCTACGGACTAGCGGGACCGTTCTTC,CASSYGLAGPFF
few,TRBV20-1,TRBJ1-2,-,TGCAGTGCCCGCCTCTTCGATCTTAACTATGGCTACACCTTC,CSARLFDLNYGYTF
few,TRBV6-1,TRBJ1-5,-,TGTGCCAGCAGTGAAGCCGGTGGGCAGTTTGATCAGCCCCAGCATTTT,CASSEAGGQFDQPQHF
-,TRBV5-1,TRBJ2-1,TRBD2,TGCGCCAGCAGCTTAGGACTAGAGGGCAACAATGAGCAGTTCTTC,CASSLGLEGNNEQFF
-,TRBV20-1,TRBJ2-1,-,TGCAGTGGGGCAGCGATTACCTACAATGAGCAGTTCTTC,CSGAAITYNEQFF
many,TRBV6-2/TRBV6-3,TRBJ2-7,-,TGTGCCAGCAGTAGAGGGGCTTACGAGCAGTACTTC,CASSRGAYEQYF
few,TRBV7-2,TRBJ2-5,-,TGTGCCAGCAGTCCCCCCCCGCGTCGGGGCTTTCAAGAGACCCAGTACTTC,CASSPPPRRGFQETQYF
-,TRBV9,TRBJ1-2,-,TGTGCCAGCAGCGTAGCGCCCCCGATCGAGGAGGATGGCTACACCTTC,CASSVAPPIEEDGYTF
many,TRBV10-3,TRBJ2-7,-,TGTGCCATCAGTGAGTCATTGCCTGACGAGCAGTACTTC,CAISESLPDEQYF
once,TRBV7-9,TRBJ1-1,TRBD1,TGTGCCAGCAGCTTGGGACAGGGGTCGGGGAACACTGAAGCTTTCTTT,CASSLGQGSGNTEAFF
-,TRBV12-1,TRBJ2-5,-,TGTGCCAGCAGCTTTGCGTTGATAAGGTCGCGAGAGACCCAGTACTTC,CASSFALIRSRETQYF
-,TRBV4-2,TRBJ2-3,TRBD2,TGTGCCAGCAGCCAAGCCCTAGCGGGGGGGGCAGATACGCAGTATTTT,CASSQALAGGADTQYF
few,TRBV7-2,TRBJ2-3,TRBD2,TGTGCCAGCAGCTTAGCCCAGCGGGGGGCGACGCAGTATTTT,CASSLAQRGATQYF
few,TRBV18,TRBJ2-3,-,TGTGCCAGCTCACCCAGAGGGGCACAAAGGATTGATACGCAGTATTTT,CASSPRGAQRIDTQYF
many,TRBV12-3/TRBV12-4,TRBJ2-5,TRBD2,TGTGCCAGCACCAAAGCGGGGGAAGAGACCCAGTACTTC,CASTKAGEETQYF
few,TRBV12-3/TRBV12-4,TRBJ1-5,-,TGTGCCAGCAGTGGGGCTGGGGGGGGAACGTCAAGCAATCAGCCCCAGCATTTT,CASSGAGGGTSSNQPQHF
-,TRBV6-1,TRBJ2-7,-,TGTGCCAGCAGCCCGACAGGACTTGACTCCTACGAGCAGTACTTC,CASSPTGLDSYEQYF
many,TRBV12-3/TRBV12-4,TRBJ2-2,-,TGTGCCAGCAAGCAGGGTTGGACCGGGGAGCTGTTTTTT,CASKQGWTGELFF
-,TRBV12-3/TRBV12-4,TRBJ1-1,-,TGTGCCAGCAGTTTAAGGGGCCCTACCCACACTGAAGCTTTCTTT,CASSLRGPTHTEAFF